A selection of T cell receptor beta chains follows, all from one sample in a study of blood T cell repertoires in COVID-19. TCRdb's copy holds only in-frame clones and misses some; the assay was immunoSEQ multiplex PCR. The repertoire consists of around 220,000 clones, with around 88% occurring once and the leading ten covering over 12%. The sequencing input was PBMCs or T cells enriched from blood (not recorded which). The receptors come from a woman between 45 and 60 years old with acute COVID-19. Each CDR3 is given with its conserved first and last residue. The order of the fields is J gene, V gene, D gene, clone size, CDR3 DNA, CDR3 protein. D genes are given only for firm matches. Clone size is stated in some rows and not others, as once, few, many or a class when expanded.

>TRBJ2-1|TRBV7-9|-|-
TGTGCCAGCAGCCCCCAGACTAGTCTGAATGAGCAGTTCTTC
CASSPQTSLNEQFF
>TRBJ2-5|TRBV19|TRBD2|-
TGTGCCAGTAGTACCCTAGCGGTCCAAGAGACCCAGTACTTC
CASSTLAVQETQYF
>TRBJ2-3|TRBV7-2|TRBD2|once
TGTGCCAGCAGCTTAGTTGCGGGACTAGCGGAAGATACGCAGTATTTT
CASSLVAGLAEDTQYF
>TRBJ2-1|TRBV7-2|TRBD2|once
TGTGCCAGCAGCTTAGAGGGCGGGAGGGCCGTTGAGCAGTTCTTC
CASSLEGGRAVEQFF
>TRBJ2-7|TRBV28|TRBD1|-
TGTGCCAGCAGACCGGGACAGGGACATTACGAGCAGTACTTC
CASRPGQGHYEQYF
>TRBJ1-4|TRBV5-1|TRBD1|-
TGCGCCAGCAGCTTTGACAGGGTGGATGAAAAACTGTTTTTT
CASSFDRVDEKLFF
>TRBJ1-1|TRBV6-4|TRBD1|few
TGTGCCAGCAGCCTGGATCCCGGGACAGGGGAAGCTTTCTTT
CASSLDPGTGEAFF
>TRBJ2-4|TRBV2|-|-
TGTGCCAGCAGTGAATTACTAGCCCAAAACATTCAGTACTTC
CASSELLAQNIQYF
>TRBJ1-1|TRBV19|-|-
TGTGCCAGTACCCCCACCGCCTTCGGGAGGCGAACTGAAGCTTTCTTT
CASTPTAFGRRTEAFF
>TRBJ2-7|TRBV7-8|TRBD2|-
TGTGCCAGCAGCTTTCTAGCGGGAAACCCCTACGAGCAGTACTTC
CASSFLAGNPYEQYF
>TRBJ2-7|TRBV19|TRBD2|-
TGTGCCAGTACCCCTAGCGGGAGGGGATACGAGCAGTACTTC
CASTPSGRGYEQYF
>TRBJ1-2|TRBV7-2|-|-
TGTGCCAGCAGCTTAGCCGGACAGCTACACTACACCTTC
CASSLAGQLHYTF
>TRBJ2-3|TRBV4-3|-|-
TGCGCCAGCAGCCCTAACGTGAGGTTCGGGAGCACAGATACGCAGTATTTT
CASSPNVRFGSTDTQYF
>TRBJ1-1|TRBV27|-|-
TGTGCCAGCAGTTTATATCAGGGGATTCGCATCACTGAAGCTTTCTTT
CASSLYQGIRITEAFF
>TRBJ1-6|TRBV30|TRBD1|few
TGTGCCTGGAGTCCAGGACAGGGCAGTGGATCACCCCTCCACTTT
CAWSPGQGSGSPLHF
>TRBJ2-7|TRBV19|TRBD2|-
TGTGCCAGTAGTATCGTACTAGCGAAACACTACGAGCAGTACTTC
CASSIVLAKHYEQYF
>TRBJ2-7|TRBV4-2|-|-
TGTGCCAGCAGCCAGGAGGACAGCCCGAGGGCCTACGAGCAGTACTTC
CASSQEDSPRAYEQYF
>TRBJ2-3|TRBV7-9|TRBD2|once
TGTGCCAGCAGCCGGGGACTAGCGGGAGGACGAACAGATACGCAGTATTTT
CASSRGLAGGRTDTQYF
>TRBJ2-2|TRBV27|TRBD2|-
TGTGCCAGCAGCCTCCCGGGACTAGCGGGGGGCACCGGGGAGCTGTTTTTT
CASSLPGLAGGTGELFF
>TRBJ1-1|TRBV10-3|-|-
TGTGCCATCAGTACAGGGACCACTGAAGCTTTCTTT
CAISTGTTEAFF
>TRBJ2-6|TRBV13|TRBD2|once
TGTGCCAGCAGCTTCGGCGGGGGGAGGCGCTCTGGGGCCAACGTCCTGACTTTC
CASSFGGGRRSGANVLTF
>TRBJ1-5|TRBV18|-|once
TGTGCCAGCTCACCGAACAGTTATAGCAATCAGCCCCAGCATTTT
CASSPNSYSNQPQHF
>TRBJ1-2|TRBV28|-|-
TGTGCCAGCAGTTTCAGGGCTGGTCGTGGCTATGGCTACACCTTC
CASSFRAGRGYGYTF
>TRBJ2-7|TRBV5-1|-|-
TGCGCCAGCAGCTTGAGCGTCGGGGGCGAGCAGTACTTC
CASSLSVGGEQYF
>TRBJ1-1|TRBV5-1|TRBD1|-
TGCGCCAGCAGCGCAGGTCGGGACAGGGGGACGGCTGAAGCTTTCTTT
CASSAGRDRGTAEAFF
>TRBJ2-1|TRBV5-1|TRBD2|-
TGCGCCAGCAGCGAAACTAGCGGGGTCTCGTTGAATGAGCAGTTCTTC
CASSETSGVSLNEQFF
>TRBJ1-1|TRBV9|-|-
TGTGCCAGCAGCGCGACAAATACAGCGAACACTGAAGCTTTCTTT
CASSATNTANTEAFF
>TRBJ2-3|TRBV11-3|-|-
TGTGCCAGCAGCTCTATGGTCACAGATACGCAGTATTTT
CASSSMVTDTQYF
>TRBJ1-6|TRBV2|-|-
TGTGCCAGCCCTGACACTCCCCACTATAATTCACCCCTCCACTTT
CASPDTPHYNSPLHF